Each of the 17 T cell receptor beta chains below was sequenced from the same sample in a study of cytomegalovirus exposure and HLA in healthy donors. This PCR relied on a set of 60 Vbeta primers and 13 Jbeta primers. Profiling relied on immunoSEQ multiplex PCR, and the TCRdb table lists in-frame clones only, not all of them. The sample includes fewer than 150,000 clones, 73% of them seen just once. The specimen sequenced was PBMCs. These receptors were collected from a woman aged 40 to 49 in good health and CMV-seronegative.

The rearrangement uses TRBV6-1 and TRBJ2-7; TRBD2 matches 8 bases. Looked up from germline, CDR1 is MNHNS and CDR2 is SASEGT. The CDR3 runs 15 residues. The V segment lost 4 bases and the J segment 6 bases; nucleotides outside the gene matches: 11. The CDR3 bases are TGTGCCAGCAGTGGGTTGGGAGCGGGGGTTGTCGAGCAGTACTTC. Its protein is CASSGLGAGVVEQYF.

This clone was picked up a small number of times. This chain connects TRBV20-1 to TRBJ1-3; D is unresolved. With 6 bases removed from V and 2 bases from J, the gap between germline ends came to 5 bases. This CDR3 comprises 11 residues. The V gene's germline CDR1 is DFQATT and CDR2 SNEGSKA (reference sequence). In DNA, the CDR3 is TGCAGTGCCCCGGCTGGAAACACCATATATTTT. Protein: CSAPAGNTIYF.

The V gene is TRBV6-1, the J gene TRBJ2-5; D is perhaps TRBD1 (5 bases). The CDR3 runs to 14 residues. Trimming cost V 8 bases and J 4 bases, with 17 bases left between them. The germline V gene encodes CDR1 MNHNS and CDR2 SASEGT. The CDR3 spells CASQGRVDVETQYF. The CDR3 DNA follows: TGTGCCAGCCAGGGCAGGGTTGATGTAGAGACCCAGTACTTC.

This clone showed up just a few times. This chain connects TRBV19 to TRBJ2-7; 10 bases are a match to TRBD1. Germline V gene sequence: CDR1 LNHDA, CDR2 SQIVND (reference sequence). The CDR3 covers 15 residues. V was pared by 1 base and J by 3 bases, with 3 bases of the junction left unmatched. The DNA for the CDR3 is TGTGCCAGTAGTATAGGGGGACAGGGGTTCTACGAGCAGTACTTC. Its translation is CASSIGGQGFYEQYF.

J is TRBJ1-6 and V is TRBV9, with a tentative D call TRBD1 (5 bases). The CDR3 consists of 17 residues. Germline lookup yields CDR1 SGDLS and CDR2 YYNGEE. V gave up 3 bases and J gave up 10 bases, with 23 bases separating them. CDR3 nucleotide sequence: TGTGCCAGCAGCGCCTCCAACGACAGACTGGAAGGATCACCCCTCCACTTT. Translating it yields CASSASNDRLEGSPLHF.

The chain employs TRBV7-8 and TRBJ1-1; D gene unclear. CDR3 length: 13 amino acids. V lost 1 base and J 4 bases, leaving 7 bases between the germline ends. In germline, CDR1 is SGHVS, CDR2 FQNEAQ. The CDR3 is CASSLEQFTEAFF. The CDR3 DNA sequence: TGTGCCAGCAGCTTAGAACAGTTCACTGAAGCTTTCTTT.

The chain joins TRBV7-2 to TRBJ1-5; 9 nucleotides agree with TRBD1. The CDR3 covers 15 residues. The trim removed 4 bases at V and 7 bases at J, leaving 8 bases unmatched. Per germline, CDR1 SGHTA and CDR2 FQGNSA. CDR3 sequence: CASSSGTGYYQPQHF. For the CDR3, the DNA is TGTGCCAGCAGCTCCGGGACAGGGTATTACCAGCCCCAGCATTTT.

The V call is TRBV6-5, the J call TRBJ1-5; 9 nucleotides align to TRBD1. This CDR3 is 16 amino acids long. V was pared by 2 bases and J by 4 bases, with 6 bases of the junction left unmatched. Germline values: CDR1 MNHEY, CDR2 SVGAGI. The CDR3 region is CASSYGGGQGNQPQHF. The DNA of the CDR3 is TGTGCCAGCAGTTACGGAGGGGGACAGGGAAATCAGCCCCAGCATTTT.

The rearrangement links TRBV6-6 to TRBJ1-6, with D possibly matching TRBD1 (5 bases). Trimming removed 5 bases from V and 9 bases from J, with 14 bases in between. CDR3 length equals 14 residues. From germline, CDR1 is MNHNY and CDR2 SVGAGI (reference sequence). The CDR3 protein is CASSDDSPSSPLHF. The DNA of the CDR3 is TGTGCCAGCAGTGACGACAGCCCCTCTTCACCCCTCCACTTT.

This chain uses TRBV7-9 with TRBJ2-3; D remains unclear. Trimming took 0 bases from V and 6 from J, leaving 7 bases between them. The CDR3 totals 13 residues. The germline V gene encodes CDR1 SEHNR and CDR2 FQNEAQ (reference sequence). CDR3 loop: CASSLARLDTQYF. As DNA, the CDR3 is TGTGCCAGCAGCTTAGCGCGGCTGGATACGCAGTATTTT.

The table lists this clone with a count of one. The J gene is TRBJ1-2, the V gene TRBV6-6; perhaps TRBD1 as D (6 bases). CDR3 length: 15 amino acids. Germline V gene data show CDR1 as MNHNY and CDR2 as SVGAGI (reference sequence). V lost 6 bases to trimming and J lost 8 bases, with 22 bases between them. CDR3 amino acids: CASRRNPDNREGYTF. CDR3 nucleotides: TGTGCCAGCAGACGAAATCCTGACAACAGGGAAGGCTACACCTTC.

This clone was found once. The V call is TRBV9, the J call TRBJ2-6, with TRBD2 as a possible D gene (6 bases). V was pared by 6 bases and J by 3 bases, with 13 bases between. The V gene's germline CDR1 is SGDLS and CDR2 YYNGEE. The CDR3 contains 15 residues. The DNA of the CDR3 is TGTGCCAGCACCCTGGGGGGAGATGGGGCCAACGTCCTGACTTTC. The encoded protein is CASTLGGDGANVLTF.

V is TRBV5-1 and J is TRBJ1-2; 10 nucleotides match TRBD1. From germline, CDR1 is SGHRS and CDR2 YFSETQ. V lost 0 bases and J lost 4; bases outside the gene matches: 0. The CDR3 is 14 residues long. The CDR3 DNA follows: TGCGCCAGCAGCTTGGGGGACAGGGGCTATGGCTACACCTTC. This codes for CASSLGDRGYGYTF.

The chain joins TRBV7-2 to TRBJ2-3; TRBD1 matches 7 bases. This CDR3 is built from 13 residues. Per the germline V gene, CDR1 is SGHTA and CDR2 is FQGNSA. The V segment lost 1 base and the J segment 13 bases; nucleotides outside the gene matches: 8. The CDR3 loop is CASSLGPQGEKYF. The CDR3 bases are TGTGCCAGCAGCTTAGGGCCCCAGGGGGAAAAGTATTTT.

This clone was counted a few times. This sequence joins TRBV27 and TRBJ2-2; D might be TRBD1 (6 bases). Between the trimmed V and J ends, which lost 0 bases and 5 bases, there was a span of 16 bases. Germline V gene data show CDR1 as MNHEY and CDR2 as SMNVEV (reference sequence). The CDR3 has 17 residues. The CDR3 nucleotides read TGTGCCAGCAGTTTATCGTGGACAGCGTTCGATACCGGGGAGCTGTTTTTT. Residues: CASSLSWTAFDTGELFF.

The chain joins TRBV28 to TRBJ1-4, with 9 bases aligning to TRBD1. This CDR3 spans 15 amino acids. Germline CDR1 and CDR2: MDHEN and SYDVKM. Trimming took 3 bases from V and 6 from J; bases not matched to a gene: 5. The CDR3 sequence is CASSLGGQGYEKLFF. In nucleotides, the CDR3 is TGTGCCAGCAGTTTGGGAGGACAGGGGTATGAAAAACTGTTTTTT.

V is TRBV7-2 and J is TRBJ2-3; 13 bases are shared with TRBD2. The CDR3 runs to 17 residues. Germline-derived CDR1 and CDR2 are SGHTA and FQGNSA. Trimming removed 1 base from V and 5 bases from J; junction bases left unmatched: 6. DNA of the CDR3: TGTGCCAGCAGCTTAGAGGGACTAGCGGGAATTGTAGATACGCAGTATTTT. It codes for CASSLEGLAGIVDTQYF.